This TCR beta chain stems from a study of OX40 agonist ivuxolimab in advanced cancers. There are 14 residues in the CDR3. Germline V gene data show CDR1 as MNHEY and CDR2 as SVGAGI. After removal of 2 bases from V and 5 bases from J, the junction contained 5 bases not matched to a gene. Assay: immunoSEQ multiplex PCR; the TCRdb copy retains only in-frame clones and omits some. The sample lists tens of thousands of clones, around 84% occurring once. The table lists this clone with a few counts. The chain carries TRBV6-5 and TRBJ2-7; TRBD2 matches 8 bases. This specimen was CD4+ or CD8+ T cells sorted from blood, taken in a trial of the OX40 agonist ivuxolimab. The source is an adult with an advanced solid tumor such as melanoma, head and neck, liver or kidney cancer. The CDR3 sequence is CASSYGREAHEQYF. The DNA of the CDR3 is TGTGCCAGCAGTTACGGGCGGGAGGCCCACGAGCAGTACTTC.